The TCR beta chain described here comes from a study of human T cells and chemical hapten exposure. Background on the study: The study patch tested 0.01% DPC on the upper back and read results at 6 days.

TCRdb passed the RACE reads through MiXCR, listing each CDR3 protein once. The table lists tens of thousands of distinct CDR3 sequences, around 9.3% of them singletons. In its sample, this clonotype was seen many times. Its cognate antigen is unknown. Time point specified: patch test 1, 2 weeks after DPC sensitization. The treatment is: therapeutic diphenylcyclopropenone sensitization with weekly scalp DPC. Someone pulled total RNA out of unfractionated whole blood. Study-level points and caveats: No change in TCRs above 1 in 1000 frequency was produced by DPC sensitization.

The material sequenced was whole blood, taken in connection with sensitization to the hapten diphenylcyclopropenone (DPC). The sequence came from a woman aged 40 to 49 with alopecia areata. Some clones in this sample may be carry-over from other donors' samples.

This chain's CDR3 is CASSYSVEGAEYEQYF. Here the CDR3 DNA reads TGTGCCAGCAGTTACTCGGTAGAGGGGGCGGAGTACGAGCAGTACTTC. This sequence joins TRBV6-5 and TRBJ2-7; 7 bases are a match to TRBD1. CDR1 is MNHEY and CDR2 is SVGAGI in the germline V gene. The CDR3 extends over 16 amino acids. Trimming removed 0 bases from V and 4 bases from J; junction bases left unmatched: 9.